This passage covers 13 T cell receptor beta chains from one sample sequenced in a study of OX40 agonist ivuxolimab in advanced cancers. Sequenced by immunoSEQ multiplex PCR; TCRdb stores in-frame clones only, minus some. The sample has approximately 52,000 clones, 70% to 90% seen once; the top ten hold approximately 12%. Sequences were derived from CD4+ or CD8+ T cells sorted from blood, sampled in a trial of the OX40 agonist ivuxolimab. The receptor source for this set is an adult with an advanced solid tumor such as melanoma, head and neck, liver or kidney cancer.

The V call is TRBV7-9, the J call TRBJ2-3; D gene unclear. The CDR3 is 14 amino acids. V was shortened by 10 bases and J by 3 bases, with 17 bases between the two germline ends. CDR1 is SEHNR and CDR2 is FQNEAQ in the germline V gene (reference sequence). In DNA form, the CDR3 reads TGTGCCACACGCGGCGGTTTAGGAACAGATACGCAGTATTTT. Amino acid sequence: CATRGGLGTDTQYF.

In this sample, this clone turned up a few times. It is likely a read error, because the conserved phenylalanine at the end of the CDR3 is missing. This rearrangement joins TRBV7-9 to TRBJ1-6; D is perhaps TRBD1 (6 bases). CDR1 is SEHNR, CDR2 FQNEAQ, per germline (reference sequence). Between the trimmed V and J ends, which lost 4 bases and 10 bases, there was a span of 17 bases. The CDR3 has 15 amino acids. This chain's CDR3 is CASSSNQGTESPLHL. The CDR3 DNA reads TGTGCCAGCAGCTCAAATCAGGGGACCGAATCACCCCTCCACCTT.

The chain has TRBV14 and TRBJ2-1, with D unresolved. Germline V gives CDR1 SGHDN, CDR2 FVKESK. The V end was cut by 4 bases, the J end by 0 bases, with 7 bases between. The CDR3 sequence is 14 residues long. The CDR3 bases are TGTGCCAGCAGCCCGGCAGACTCCTACAATGAGCAGTTCTTC. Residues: CASSPADSYNEQFF.

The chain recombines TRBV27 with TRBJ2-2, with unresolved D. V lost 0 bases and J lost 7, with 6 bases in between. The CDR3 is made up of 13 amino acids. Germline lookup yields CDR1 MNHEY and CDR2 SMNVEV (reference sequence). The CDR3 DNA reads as TGTGCCAGCAGTTTATCGAGGAACGGGGAGCTGTTTTTT. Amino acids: CASSLSRNGELFF.

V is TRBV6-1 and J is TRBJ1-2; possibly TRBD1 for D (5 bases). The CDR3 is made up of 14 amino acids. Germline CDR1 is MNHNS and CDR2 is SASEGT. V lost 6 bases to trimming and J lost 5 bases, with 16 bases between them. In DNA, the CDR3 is TGTGCCAGCAGACACAGGTCAGGATGGTATGGCTACACCTTC. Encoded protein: CASRHRSGWYGYTF.

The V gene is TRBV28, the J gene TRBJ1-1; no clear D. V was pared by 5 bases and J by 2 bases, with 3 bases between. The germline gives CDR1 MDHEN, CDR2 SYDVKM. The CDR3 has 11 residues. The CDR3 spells CASSINTEAFF. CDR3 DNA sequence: TGTGCCAGCAGTATAAACACTGAAGCTTTCTTT. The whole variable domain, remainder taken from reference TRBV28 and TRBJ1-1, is DVKVTQSSRYLVKRTGEKVFLECVQDMDHENMFWYRQDPGLGLRLIYFSYDVKMKEKGDIPEGYSVSREKKERFSLILESASTNQTSMYLCASSINTEAFFGQGTRLTVV.

The CDR3 DNA sequence: TGTGCCATCAGTGAAGGGGGCTGGGAGACCCAGTACTTC. Amino acid sequence: CAISEGGWETQYF. The chain carries TRBV10-3 and TRBJ2-5; 7 bases agree with TRBD1. Germline trimming cut 3 bases from V and 5 bases from J; bases unmatched to any gene: 3. There are 13 residues in the CDR3. Germline CDR1 and CDR2: ENHRY and SYGVKD.

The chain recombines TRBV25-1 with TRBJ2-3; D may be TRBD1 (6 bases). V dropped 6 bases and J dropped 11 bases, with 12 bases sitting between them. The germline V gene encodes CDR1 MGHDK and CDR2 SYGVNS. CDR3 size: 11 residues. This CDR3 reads CASRDGGQQYF. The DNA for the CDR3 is TGTGCCAGCAGGGATGGGGGACAGCAGTATTTT.

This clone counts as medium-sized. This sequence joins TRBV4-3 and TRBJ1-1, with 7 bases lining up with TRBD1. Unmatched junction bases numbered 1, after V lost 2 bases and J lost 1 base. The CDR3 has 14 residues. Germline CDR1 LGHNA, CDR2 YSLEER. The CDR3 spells CASSQQGENTEAFF. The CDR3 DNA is TGCGCCAGCAGCCAACAGGGGGAGAACACTGAAGCTTTCTTT.

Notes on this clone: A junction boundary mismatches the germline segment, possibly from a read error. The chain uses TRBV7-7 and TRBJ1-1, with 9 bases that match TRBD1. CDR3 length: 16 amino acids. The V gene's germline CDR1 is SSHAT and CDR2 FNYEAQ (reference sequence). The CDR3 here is CASRPIHRGLNTEAFF. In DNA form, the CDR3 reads TGTGCTAGCAGACCGATCCACAGGGGGCTGAACACTGAAGCTTTCTTT.

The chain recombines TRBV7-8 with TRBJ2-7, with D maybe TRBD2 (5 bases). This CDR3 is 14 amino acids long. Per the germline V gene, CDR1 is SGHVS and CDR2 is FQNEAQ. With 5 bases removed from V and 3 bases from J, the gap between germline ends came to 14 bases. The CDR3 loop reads CASSNRRGDYEQYF. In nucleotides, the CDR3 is TGTGCCAGCAGCAACCGCCGGGGAGACTACGAGCAGTACTTC.

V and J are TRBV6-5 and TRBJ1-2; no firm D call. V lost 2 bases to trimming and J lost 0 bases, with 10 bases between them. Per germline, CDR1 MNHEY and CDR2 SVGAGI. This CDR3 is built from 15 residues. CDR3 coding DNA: TGTGCCAGCAGTTACGGTCGACAAACTAACTATGGCTACACCTTC. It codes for CASSYGRQTNYGYTF.

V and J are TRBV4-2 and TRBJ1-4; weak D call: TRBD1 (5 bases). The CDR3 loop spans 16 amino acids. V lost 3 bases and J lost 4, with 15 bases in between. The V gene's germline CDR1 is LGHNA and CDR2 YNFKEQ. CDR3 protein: CASSHPIGVDNEKLFF. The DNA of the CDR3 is TGTGCCAGCAGCCATCCCATAGGGGTGGATAATGAAAAACTGTTTTTT.